Listed below are T cell receptor beta chains from one sample, sequenced in a study of regulatory T cells in long-lasting Graves disease. One entry per CDR3 protein results from TCRdb running MiXCR on the multiplex PCR reads. The sample contains 350,000 to 450,000 distinct CDR3 sequences, about 15% of which appear only once. This same sample was also part of a study on T cells in Graves' hyperthyroidism and ophthalmopathy.

Sequencing was performed on peripheral blood mononuclear cells (PBMCs), taken at new diagnosis, from a patient treated with antithyroid drugs. All receptors come from a woman aged 30 to 39 with Graves disease. Each CDR3 is given with its conserved first and last residue. A D gene is named only where the DNA matches it firmly. Clone size appears in some rows only: once, few, many, or a class for an expanded clone.

j_gene	len	abundance	d_gene	v_gene	CDR3aa	CDR3nt
TRBJ2-2	20	NA	TRBD1	TRBV24-1	CATSDLRDSSFYTNTGELFF	TGTGCCACCAGTGACCTACGGGACAGCTCTTTTTATACGAACACCGGGGAGCTGTTTTTT
TRBJ1-5	15	NA	NA	TRBV12-3/TRBV12-4	CASSLRPEGNQPQHF	TGTGCCAGCAGTTTACGCCCGGAGGGGAATCAGCCCCAGCATTTT
TRBJ2-2	19	few	NA	TRBV27	CASSFFYREAAMGPGELFF	TGTGCCAGCAGTTTTTTTTACAGGGAAGCCGCCATGGGGCCCGGGGAGCTGTTTTTT
TRBJ1-1	18	many	TRBD1	TRBV18	CASSPVLQGSMVSTEAFF	TGTGCCAGCTCACCGGTTTTACAGGGGAGTATGGTGAGCACTGAAGCTTTCTTT
TRBJ2-7	15	NA	TRBD1	TRBV28	CASSSQGDSSYEQYF	TGTGCCAGCAGCAGCCAGGGGGACAGTTCCTACGAGCAGTACTTC
TRBJ2-5	13	NA	NA	TRBV19	CASSSSAAETQYF	TGTGCCAGTAGTAGCTCGGCGGCGGAGACCCAGTACTTC
TRBJ2-2	14	many	NA	TRBV29-1	CSGRLGGSTGELFF	TGCAGCGGCCGGTTGGGGGGTAGCACCGGGGAGCTGTTTTTT
TRBJ2-5	14	few	NA	TRBV5-1	CASSLGLQQETQYF	TGCGCCAGCAGCTTGGGGCTACAACAAGAGACCCAGTACTTC
TRBJ2-1	15	many	TRBD1	TRBV5-1	CATALGGQGYNEQFF	TGCGCCACCGCCCTAGGGGGCCAGGGGTACAATGAGCAGTTCTTC
TRBJ2-1	18	many	TRBD2	TRBV11-2	CASSLSSLAGGVYNEQFF	TGTGCCAGCAGCTTAAGTTCGCTAGCGGGAGGGGTCTACAATGAGCAGTTCTTC
TRBJ1-2	14	few	NA	TRBV6-4	CASSVGEGNYGYTF	TGTGCCAGCAGTGTAGGAGAGGGTAACTATGGCTACACCTTC
TRBJ2-7	13	many	NA	TRBV3-1	CASSPSDWIGQYF	TGTGCCAGCAGCCCTTCGGACTGGATCGGGCAGTACTTC
TRBJ1-2	14	NA	NA	TRBV7-9	CASSRPDSTLGYTF	TGTGCCAGCAGCCGCCCGGACAGTACGCTTGGCTACACCTTC